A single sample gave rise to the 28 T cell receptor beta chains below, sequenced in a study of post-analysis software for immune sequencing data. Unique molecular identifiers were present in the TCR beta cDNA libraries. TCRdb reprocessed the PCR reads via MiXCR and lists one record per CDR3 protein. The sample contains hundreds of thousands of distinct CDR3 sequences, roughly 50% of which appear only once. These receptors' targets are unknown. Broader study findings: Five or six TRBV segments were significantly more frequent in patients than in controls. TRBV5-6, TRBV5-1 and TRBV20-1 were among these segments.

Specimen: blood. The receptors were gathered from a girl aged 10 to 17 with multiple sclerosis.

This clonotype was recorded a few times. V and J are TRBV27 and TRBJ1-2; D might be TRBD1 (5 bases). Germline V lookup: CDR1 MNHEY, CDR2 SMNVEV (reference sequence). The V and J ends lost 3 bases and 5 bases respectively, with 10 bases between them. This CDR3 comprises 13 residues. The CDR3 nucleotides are TGTGCCAGCAGTTTCCAGGGAGGGTATGGCTACACCTTC. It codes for CASSFQGGYGYTF.

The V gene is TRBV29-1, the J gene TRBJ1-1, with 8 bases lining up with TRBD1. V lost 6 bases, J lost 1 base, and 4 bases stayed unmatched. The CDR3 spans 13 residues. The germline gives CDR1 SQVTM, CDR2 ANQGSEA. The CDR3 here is CSVAGQGNTEAFF. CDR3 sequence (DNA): TGCAGCGTGGCTGGACAGGGGAACACTGAAGCTTTCTTT.

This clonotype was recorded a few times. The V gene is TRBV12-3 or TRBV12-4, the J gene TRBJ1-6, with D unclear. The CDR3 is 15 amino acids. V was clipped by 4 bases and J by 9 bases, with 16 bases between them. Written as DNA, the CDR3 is TGTGCCAGCAGTTCCAGTCCGGGGTCGCCTTCACCCCTCCACTTT. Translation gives CASSSSPGSPSPLHF.

The CDR3 DNA reads TGCAGTGCTAGAGCGGGCAGGCCTGAGAAGACCCAGTACTTC. The encoded protein is CSARAGRPEKTQYF. The genes are TRBV20-1 and TRBJ2-5; D gene unclear. Germline V gene sequence: CDR1 DFQATT, CDR2 SNEGSKA (reference sequence). CDR3 length equals 14 residues. The V gene lost 1 base and the J gene lost 6 bases, with 15 bases spanning the gap.

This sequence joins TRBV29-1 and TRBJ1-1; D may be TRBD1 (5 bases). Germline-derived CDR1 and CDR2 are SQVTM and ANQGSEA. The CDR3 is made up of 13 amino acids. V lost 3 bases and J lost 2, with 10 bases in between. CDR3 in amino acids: CSVDGGVNTEAFF. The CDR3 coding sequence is TGCAGCGTTGATGGAGGGGTAAACACTGAAGCTTTCTTT.

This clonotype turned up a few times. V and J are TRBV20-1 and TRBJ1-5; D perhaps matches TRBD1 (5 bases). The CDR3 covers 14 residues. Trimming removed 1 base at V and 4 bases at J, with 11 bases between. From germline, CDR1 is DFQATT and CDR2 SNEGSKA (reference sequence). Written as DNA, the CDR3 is TGCAGTGCTAGAGCGACAGTCGGAAATCAGCCCCAGCATTTT. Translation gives CSARATVGNQPQHF.

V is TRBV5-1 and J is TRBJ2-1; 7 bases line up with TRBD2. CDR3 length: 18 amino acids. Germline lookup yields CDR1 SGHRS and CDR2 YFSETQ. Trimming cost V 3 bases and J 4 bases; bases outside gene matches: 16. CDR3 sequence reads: CASSSLGMTSNTYNEQFF. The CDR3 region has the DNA TGCGCCAGCAGCTCACTTGGGATGACTAGCAATACTTACAATGAGCAGTTCTTC.

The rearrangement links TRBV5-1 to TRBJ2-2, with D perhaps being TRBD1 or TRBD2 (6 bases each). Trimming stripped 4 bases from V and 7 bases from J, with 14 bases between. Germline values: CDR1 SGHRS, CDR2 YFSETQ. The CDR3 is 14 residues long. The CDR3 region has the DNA TGCGCCAGCAGCCGCACCGGGGGCGGCGGGGAGCTGTTTTTT. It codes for CASSRTGGGGELFF.

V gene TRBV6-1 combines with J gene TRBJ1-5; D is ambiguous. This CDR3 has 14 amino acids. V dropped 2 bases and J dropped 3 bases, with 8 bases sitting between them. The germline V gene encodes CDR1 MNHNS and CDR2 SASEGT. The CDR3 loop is CASSETILNQPQHF. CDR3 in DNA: TGTGCCAGCAGTGAAACAATCCTCAATCAGCCCCAGCATTTT.

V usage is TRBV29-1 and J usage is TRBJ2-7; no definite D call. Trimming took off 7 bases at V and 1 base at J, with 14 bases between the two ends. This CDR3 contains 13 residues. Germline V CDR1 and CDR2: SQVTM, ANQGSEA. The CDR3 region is CSGRGRNSYEQYF. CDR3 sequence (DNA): TGCAGCGGTCGAGGCCGGAATTCCTACGAGCAGTACTTC.

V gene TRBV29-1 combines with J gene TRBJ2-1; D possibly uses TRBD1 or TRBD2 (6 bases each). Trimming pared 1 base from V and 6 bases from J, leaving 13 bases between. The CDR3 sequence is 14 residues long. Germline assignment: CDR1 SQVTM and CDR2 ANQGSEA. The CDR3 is CSVEGGALFNEQFF. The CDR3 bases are TGCAGCGTTGAAGGGGGGGCGCTCTTCAATGAGCAGTTCTTC.

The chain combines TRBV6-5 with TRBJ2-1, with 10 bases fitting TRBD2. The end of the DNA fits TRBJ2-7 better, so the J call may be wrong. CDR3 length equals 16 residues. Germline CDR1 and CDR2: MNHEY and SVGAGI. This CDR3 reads CASSSRSSGGYNEQYF. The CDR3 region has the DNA TGTGCCAGCAGTTCCCGATCTAGCGGGGGCTACAATGAGCAGTACTTC.

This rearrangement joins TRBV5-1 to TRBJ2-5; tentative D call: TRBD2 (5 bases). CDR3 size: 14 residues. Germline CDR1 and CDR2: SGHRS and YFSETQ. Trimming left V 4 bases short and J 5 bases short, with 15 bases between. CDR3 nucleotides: TGCGCCAGCAGCCCACCGACTATCAGGGAGACCCAGTACTTC. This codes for CASSPPTIRETQYF.

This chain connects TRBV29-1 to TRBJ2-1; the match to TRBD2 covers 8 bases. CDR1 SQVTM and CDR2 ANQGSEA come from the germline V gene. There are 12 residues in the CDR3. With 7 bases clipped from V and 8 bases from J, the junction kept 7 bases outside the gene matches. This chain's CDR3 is CSAIAGWDEQFF. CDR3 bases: TGCAGCGCCATAGCGGGATGGGATGAGCAGTTCTTC.

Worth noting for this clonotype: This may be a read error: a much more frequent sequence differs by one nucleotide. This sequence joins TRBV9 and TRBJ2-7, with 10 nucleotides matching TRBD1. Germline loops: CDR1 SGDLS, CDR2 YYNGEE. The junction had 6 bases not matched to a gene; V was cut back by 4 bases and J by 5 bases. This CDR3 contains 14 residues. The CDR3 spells CASSPGQGFNEQYF. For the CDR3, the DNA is TGTGCCAGCAGCCCGGGACAGGGGTTCAACGAGCAGTACTTC.

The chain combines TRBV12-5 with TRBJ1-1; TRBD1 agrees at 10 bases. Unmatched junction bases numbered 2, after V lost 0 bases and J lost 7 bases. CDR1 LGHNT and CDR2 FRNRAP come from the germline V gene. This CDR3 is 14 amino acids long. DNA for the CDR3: TGTGCTAGTGGTTTGGTAAGGACAGGGGGTGAAGCTTTCTTT. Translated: CASGLVRTGGEAFF.

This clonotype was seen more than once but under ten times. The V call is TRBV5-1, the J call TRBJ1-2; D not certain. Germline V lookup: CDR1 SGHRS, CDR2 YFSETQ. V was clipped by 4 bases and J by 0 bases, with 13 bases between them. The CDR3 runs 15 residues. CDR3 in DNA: TGCGCCAGCAGCCTGAGAGCAGGAGCTAACTATGGCTACACCTTC. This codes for CASSLRAGANYGYTF. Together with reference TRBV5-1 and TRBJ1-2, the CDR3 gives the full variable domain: KAGVTQTPRYLIKTRGQQVTLSCSPISGHRSVSWYQQTPGQGLQFLFEYFSETQRNKGNFPGRFSGRQFSNSRSEMNVSTLELGDSALYLCASSLRAGANYGYTFGSGTRLTVV.

The CDR3 DNA is TGTGCCACCAGCAGAGGGCCTGAACCGAACACTGAAGCTTTCTTT. As protein: CATSRGPEPNTEAFF. The chain carries TRBV15 and TRBJ1-1; D is unresolved. The germline V gene encodes CDR1 LNHNV and CDR2 YYDKDF (reference sequence). The CDR3 consists of 15 residues. V lost 1 base and J lost 1, with 10 bases in between.

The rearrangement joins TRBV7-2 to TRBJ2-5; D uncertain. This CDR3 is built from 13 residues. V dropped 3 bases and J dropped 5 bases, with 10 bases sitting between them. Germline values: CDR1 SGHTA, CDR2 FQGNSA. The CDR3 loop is CASSFVLGETQYF. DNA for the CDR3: TGTGCCAGCAGCTTTGTCCTCGGGGAGACCCAGTACTTC. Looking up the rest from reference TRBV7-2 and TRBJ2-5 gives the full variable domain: GAGVSQSPSNKVTEKGKDVELRCDPISGHTALYWYRQSLGQGLEFLIYFQGNSAPDKSGLPSDRFSAERTGGSVSTLTIQRTQQEDSAVYLCASSFVLGETQYFGPGTRLLVL.

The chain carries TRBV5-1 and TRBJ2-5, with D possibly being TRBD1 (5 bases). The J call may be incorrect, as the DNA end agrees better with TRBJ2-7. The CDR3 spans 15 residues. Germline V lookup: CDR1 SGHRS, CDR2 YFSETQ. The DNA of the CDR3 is TGCGCCAGCAGCCTCGACAGCTCGACGGCCTACGAGCAGTACTTC. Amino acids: CASSLDSSTAYEQYF.

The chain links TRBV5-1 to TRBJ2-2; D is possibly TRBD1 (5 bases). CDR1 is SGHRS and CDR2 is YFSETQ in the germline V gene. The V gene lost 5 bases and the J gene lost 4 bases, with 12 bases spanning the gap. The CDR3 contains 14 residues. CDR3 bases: TGCGCCAGCAGATATGACAGATCCACCGGGGAGCTGTTTTTT. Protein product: CASRYDRSTGELFF.

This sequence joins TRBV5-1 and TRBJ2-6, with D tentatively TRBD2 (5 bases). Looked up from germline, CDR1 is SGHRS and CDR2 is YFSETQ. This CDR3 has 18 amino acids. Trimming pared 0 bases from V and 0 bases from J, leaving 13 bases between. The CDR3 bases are TGCGCCAGCAGCTTGGTTGGAGGTGCTAGCTCTGGGGCCAACGTCCTGACTTTC. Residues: CASSLVGGASSGANVLTF.

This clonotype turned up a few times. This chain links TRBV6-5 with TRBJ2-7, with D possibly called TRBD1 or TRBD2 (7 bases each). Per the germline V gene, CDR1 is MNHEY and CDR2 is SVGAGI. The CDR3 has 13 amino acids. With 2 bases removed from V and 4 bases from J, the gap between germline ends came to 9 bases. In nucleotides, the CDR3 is TGTGCCAGCAGTTACCAGGGGGGGTACGAGCAGTACTTC. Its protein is CASSYQGGYEQYF.

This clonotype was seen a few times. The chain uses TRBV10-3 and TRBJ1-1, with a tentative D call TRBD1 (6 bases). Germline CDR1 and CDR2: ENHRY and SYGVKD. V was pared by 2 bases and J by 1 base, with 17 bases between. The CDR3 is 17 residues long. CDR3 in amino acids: CAISERWDTVSNTEAFF. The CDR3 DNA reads TGTGCCATCAGTGAGCGATGGGACACCGTTTCGAACACTGAAGCTTTCTTT.

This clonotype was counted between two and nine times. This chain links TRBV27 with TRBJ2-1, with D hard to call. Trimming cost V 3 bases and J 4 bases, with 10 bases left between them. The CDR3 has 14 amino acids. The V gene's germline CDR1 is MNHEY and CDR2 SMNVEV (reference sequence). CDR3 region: CASSFSNQYNEQFF. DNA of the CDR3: TGTGCCAGCAGTTTTTCCAACCAATACAATGAGCAGTTCTTC.

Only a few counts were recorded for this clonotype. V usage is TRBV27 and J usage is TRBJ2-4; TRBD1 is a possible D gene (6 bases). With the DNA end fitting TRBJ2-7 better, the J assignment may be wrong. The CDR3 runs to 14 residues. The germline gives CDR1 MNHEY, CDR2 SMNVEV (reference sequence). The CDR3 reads CASSLGHNHYEQYF. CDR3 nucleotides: TGTGCCAGCAGTTTGGGACACAACCACTACGAGCAGTACTTC.

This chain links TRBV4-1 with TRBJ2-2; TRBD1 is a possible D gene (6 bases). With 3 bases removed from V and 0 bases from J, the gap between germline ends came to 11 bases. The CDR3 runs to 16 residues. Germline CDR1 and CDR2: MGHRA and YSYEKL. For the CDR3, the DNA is TGCGCCAGCAGCCAGAGGGACACCTCGAACACCGGGGAGCTGTTTTTT. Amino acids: CASSQRDTSNTGELFF.

The CDR3 here is CSVARLLDHLGYNEQFF. CDR3 sequence (DNA): TGCAGCGTGGCCCGGCTGTTGGACCACCTTGGCTACAATGAGCAGTTCTTC. This sequence joins TRBV29-1 and TRBJ2-1; D is ambiguous. The germline CDR1 and CDR2 sequences are SQVTM and ANQGSEA. Trimming removed 6 bases at V and 3 bases at J, with 24 bases between. The CDR3 consists of 17 residues.